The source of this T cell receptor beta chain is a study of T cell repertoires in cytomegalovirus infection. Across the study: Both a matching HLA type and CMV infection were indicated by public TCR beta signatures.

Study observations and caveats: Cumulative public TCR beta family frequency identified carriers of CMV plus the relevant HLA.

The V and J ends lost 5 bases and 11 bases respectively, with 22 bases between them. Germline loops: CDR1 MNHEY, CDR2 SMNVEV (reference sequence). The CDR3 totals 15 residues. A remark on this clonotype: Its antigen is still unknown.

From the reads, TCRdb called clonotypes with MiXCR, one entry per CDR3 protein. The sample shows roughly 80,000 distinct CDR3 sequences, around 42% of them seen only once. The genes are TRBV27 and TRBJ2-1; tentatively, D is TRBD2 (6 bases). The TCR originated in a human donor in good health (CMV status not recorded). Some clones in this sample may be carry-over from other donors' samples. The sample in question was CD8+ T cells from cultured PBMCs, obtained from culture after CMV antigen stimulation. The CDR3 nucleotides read TGTGCCAGCAGTATCTCAAGGTCGGGAGATCCCAAGCAGTTCTTC. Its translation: CASSISRSGDPKQFF.